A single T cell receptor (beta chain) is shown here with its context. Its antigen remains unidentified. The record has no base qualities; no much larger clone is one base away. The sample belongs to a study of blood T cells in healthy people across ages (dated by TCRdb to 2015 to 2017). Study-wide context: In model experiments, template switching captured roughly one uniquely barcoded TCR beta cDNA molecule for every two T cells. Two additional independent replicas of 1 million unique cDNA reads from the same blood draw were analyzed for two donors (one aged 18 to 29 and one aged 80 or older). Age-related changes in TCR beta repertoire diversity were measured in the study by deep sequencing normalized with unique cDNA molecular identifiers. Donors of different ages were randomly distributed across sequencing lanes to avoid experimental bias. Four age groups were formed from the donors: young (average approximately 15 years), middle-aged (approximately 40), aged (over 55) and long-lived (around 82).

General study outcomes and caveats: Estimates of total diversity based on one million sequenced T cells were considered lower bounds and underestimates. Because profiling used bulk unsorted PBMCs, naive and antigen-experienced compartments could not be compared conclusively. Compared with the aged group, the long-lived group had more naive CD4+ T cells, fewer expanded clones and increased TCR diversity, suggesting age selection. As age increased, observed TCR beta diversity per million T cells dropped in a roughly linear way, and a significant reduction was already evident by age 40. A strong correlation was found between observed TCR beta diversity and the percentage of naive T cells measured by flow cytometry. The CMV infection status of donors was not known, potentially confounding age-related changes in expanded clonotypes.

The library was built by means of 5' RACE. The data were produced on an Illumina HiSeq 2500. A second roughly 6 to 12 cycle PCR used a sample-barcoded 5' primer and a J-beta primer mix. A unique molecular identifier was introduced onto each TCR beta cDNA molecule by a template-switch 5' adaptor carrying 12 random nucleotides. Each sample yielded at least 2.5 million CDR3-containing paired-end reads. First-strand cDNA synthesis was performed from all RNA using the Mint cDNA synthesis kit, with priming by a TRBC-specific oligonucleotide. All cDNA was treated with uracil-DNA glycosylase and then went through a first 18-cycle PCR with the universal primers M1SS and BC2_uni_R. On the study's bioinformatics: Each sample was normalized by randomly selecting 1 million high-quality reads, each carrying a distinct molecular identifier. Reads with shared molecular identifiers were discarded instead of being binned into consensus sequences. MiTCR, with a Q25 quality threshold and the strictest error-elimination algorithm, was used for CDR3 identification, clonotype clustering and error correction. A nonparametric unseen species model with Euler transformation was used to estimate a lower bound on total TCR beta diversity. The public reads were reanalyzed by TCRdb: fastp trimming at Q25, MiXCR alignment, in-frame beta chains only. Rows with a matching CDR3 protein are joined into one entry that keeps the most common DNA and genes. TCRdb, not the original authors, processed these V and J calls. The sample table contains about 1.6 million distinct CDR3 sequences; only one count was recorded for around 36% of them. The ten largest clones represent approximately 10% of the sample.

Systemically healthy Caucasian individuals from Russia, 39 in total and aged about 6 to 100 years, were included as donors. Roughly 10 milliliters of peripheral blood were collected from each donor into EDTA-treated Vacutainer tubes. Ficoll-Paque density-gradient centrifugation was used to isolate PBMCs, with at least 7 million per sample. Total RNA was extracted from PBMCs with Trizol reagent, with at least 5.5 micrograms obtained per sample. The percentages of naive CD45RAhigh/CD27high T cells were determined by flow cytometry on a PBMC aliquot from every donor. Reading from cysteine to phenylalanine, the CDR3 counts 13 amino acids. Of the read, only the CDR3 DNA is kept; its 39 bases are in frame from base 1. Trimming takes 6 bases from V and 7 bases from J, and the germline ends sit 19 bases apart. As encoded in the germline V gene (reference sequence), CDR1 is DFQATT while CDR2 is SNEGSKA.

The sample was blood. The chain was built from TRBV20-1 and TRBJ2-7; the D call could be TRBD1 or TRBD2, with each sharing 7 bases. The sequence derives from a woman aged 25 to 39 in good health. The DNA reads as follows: TGCAGTGCAACTGCAGGGGGGGCTTGGGAGCAGTACTTC. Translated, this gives CSATAGGAWEQYF.